The 32 T cell receptor beta chains given below trace back to one sample, sequenced in a study of spatial heterogeneity in lung cancer. The time point here: sample taken at primary tumor resection. A single record per CDR3 protein comes from TCRdb applying MiXCR to the 5' RACE reads. The sample includes 20,000 to 25,000 distinct CDR3 sequences, approximately 5.8% of them seen just once. The sample was PBMCs, taken at surgery. The receptor source for this set is a male donor with early-stage non-small cell lung cancer.

In its sample, this clonotype ranks as large. The J gene is TRBJ2-3, the V gene TRBV7-3; 7 bases agree with TRBD1. V lost 5 bases and J lost 3; bases outside the gene matches: 8. This CDR3 has 15 amino acids. Germline CDR1 reads SGHTA; CDR2 reads FQGTGA. As DNA, the CDR3 is TGTGCCAGCAGCCCACAGGGGATCGCAACAGATACGCAGTATTTT. Translated, it gives CASSPQGIATDTQYF.

There are many counts of this clonotype. The V and J genes are TRBV9 and TRBJ2-1, with 7 bases lining up with TRBD2. The CDR3 extends over 16 amino acids. The germline V gene encodes CDR1 SGDLS and CDR2 YYNGEE. V trimming: 0 bases; J trimming: 3 bases; junction bases outside the gene matches: 6. The CDR3 coding sequence is TGTGCCAGCAGCGTAGCCTTGGGAGGGAGCTACAATGAGCAGTTCTTC. Residues: CASSVALGGSYNEQFF.

This clonotype has a count of ten or more. The CDR3 sequence is CASSLVAPSGRAYNSPLHF. The CDR3 DNA reads as TGTGCCAGCAGCTTAGTAGCCCCCTCGGGCAGGGCCTATAATTCACCCCTCCACTTT. V gene TRBV7-2 combines with J gene TRBJ1-6, with D perhaps matching TRBD1 (5 bases). Germline CDR1 and CDR2: SGHTA and FQGNSA. The CDR3 runs 19 residues. Trimming removed 1 base from V and 2 bases from J, with 18 bases in between.

Many counts were recorded for this clonotype. The CDR3 loop is CASSPRRDTSDAFF. DNA of the CDR3: TGTGCCAGCAGCCCCCGACGGGACACCTCGGACGCTTTCTTT. The genes are TRBV11-2 and TRBJ1-1, with D tentatively TRBD1 (6 bases). V lost 5 bases, J lost 11 bases, and 21 bases lay in between. CDR3 length: 14 residues. Germline V gives CDR1 SGHAT, CDR2 FQNNGV.

This clonotype was counted only a few times. The chain couples TRBV5-1 to TRBJ2-3, with 7 bases identical to TRBD1. CDR1 SGHRS and CDR2 YFSETQ come from the germline V gene. Losses at the gene ends were 4 bases for V and 5 bases for J; bases not matched to a gene: 10. The CDR3 runs to 15 residues. CDR3 coding DNA: TGCGCCAGCAGCCCCCCGACAGGGTTGGGAGATACGCAGTATTTT. Its protein is CASSPPTGLGDTQYF. Supplemented by reference TRBV5-1 and TRBJ2-3, the full variable domain reads KAGVTQTPRYLIKTRGQQVTLSCSPISGHRSVSWYQQTPGQGLQFLFEYFSETQRNKGNFPGRFSGRQFSNSRSEMNVSTLELGDSALYLCASSPPTGLGDTQYFGPGTRLTVL.

Ten or more counts support this clonotype. The chain links TRBV7-9 to TRBJ1-6; D is perhaps TRBD1 (6 bases). The germline V and J ends were trimmed by 2 bases and 5 bases, with 10 bases remaining between them. The CDR3 has 15 amino acids. The germline V gene has CDR1 SEHNR and CDR2 FQNEAQ (reference sequence). DNA for the CDR3: TGTGCCAGCAGCTTACGCAGGGGAGATAATTCACCCCTCCACTTT. Its protein is CASSLRRGDNSPLHF.

There are many counts of this clonotype. CDR3 region: CSARPNQGNEQYF. CDR3 coding DNA: TGCAGTGCTAGACCTAACCAGGGAAACGAGCAGTACTTC. The V call is TRBV20-1, the J call TRBJ2-7; D perhaps matches TRBD1 (5 bases). The CDR3 sequence is 13 residues long. In germline, CDR1 is DFQATT, CDR2 SNEGSKA (reference sequence). Trimming cost V 2 bases and J 5 bases, with 13 bases left between them.

Many counts were recorded for this clonotype. J is TRBJ2-2 and V is TRBV27, with TRBD2 identical over 9 bases. The CDR3 extends over 16 amino acids. The trim removed 7 bases at V and 3 bases at J, leaving 9 bases unmatched. CDR1 and CDR2 (germline): MNHEY, SMNVEV (reference sequence). The CDR3 DNA reads TGTGCCAGCACCACCCTTAGCGGGAGTTACACCGGGGAGCTGTTTTTT. Translated, it gives CASTTLSGSYTGELFF.

There are a few counts of this clonotype. This sequence joins TRBV12-3 or TRBV12-4 and TRBJ1-2, with no clear D. V lost 2 bases and J lost 7, with 11 bases in between. CDR3 length: 13 amino acids. The CDR3 here is CASSLIPTGGYTF. The DNA for the CDR3 is TGTGCCAGCAGTTTAATCCCGACGGGTGGCTACACCTTC.

This clonotype was counted many times. V is TRBV14 and J is TRBJ1-4; D is unclear. The germline V and J ends were trimmed by 0 bases and 8 bases, with 7 bases remaining between them. Germline CDR1 and CDR2: SGHDN and FVKESK. The CDR3 totals 13 residues. The CDR3 spells CASSQDRGEKLFF. The CDR3 bases are TGTGCCAGCAGCCAAGACCGGGGAGAAAAACTGTTTTTT.

The rearrangement links TRBV7-2 to TRBJ2-3; 12 bases are a match to TRBD2. Trimming at V came to 3 bases and at J to 3 bases, leaving 4 bases not matched to a gene. This CDR3 region has 16 residues. CDR1 SGHTA and CDR2 FQGNSA come from the germline V gene. The CDR3 region has the DNA TGTGCCAGCAGCTTCCTAGCGGGAGGGGGGACAGATACGCAGTATTTT. As protein: CASSFLAGGGTDTQYF.

This clonotype was counted many times. The chain has TRBV7-9 and TRBJ2-3, with TRBD2 matching over 8 bases. Germline values: CDR1 SEHNR, CDR2 FQNEAQ (reference sequence). The J segment lost 2 bases and the V segment lost 0 bases, leaving 4 bases of the junction unmatched. This CDR3 is built from 16 residues. CDR3 bases: TGTGCCAGCAGCTTAGCTAGCGGGACGTACACAGATACGCAGTATTTT. The encoded protein is CASSLASGTYTDTQYF.

This clonotype showed up many times. The gene calls are TRBV5-6 and TRBJ1-1; 9 nucleotides match TRBD1. Germline assignment: CDR1 SGHDT and CDR2 YYEEEE. CDR3 length: 14 residues. Unmatched junction bases numbered 3, after V lost 3 bases and J lost 3 bases. The chain's CDR3 is CASSWTGEYTEAFF. CDR3 in DNA: TGTGCCAGCAGCTGGACAGGGGAGTACACTGAAGCTTTCTTT.

This clonotype was seen at least ten times. The chain links TRBV7-2 to TRBJ2-7; 9 bases match TRBD1. Losses at the gene ends were 4 bases for V and 0 bases for J; bases not matched to a gene: 4. CDR1 is SGHTA, CDR2 FQGNSA, per germline. This CDR3 contains 15 residues. The CDR3 loop is CASSSVTGGSYEQYF. Here the CDR3 DNA reads TGTGCCAGCAGCTCCGTGACAGGGGGCTCCTACGAGCAGTACTTC.

This clonotype was seen repeatedly, ten times or more. The chain employs TRBV18 and TRBJ2-7; 9 bases match TRBD2. This CDR3 contains 15 residues. Germline V CDR1 and CDR2: KGHSH, LQKENI. With 3 bases clipped from V and 2 bases from J, the junction kept 5 bases outside the gene matches. CDR3 in DNA: TGTGCCAGCTCACCTTCAGCGGGGGGAACCTACGAGCAGTACTTC. Encoded protein: CASSPSAGGTYEQYF.

This clonotype was counted at least ten times. At one of its ends the junction is not consistent with the germline gene, which may arise from a read error. This sequence joins TRBV6-5 and TRBJ2-4; D is possibly TRBD2 (5 bases). The CDR3 has 14 residues. Per germline, CDR1 MNHEY and CDR2 SVGAGI. CDR3 in DNA: TGTGCCAGCACTTACTCGGGGTATGGAAACATTCAGTACTTC. Protein product: CASTYSGYGNIQYF.

The rearrangement links TRBV25-1 to TRBJ2-5, with D uncertain. Trimming shortened V by 4 bases and J by 5 bases, and 8 bases separated the two germline ends. CDR1 MGHDK and CDR2 SYGVNS come from the germline V gene. There are 12 residues in the CDR3. The CDR3 reads CASSVGWETQYF. Here the CDR3 DNA reads TGTGCCAGCAGTGTAGGCTGGGAGACCCAGTACTTC.

There are many counts of this clonotype. This chain uses TRBV30 with TRBJ1-4, with TRBD1 as a possible D gene (5 bases). The CDR3 is made up of 14 amino acids. V was trimmed by 0 bases and J by 5 bases, leaving 10 bases between them. Germline loops: CDR1 GTSNPN, CDR2 SVGIG (reference sequence). The DNA for the CDR3 is TGTGCCTGGAGTGTACAAGGGGTGAATGAAAAACTGTTTTTT. Its protein is CAWSVQGVNEKLFF.

This clonotype has a count of ten or more. This chain connects TRBV18 to TRBJ2-7; TRBD1 aligns across 9 bases. With 5 bases clipped from V and 3 bases from J, the junction kept 11 bases outside the gene matches. The CDR3 has 16 amino acids. CDR1 KGHSH and CDR2 LQKENI come from the germline V gene. CDR3 protein: CASSVTGTGTLYEQYF. CDR3 nucleotides: TGTGCCAGCTCAGTAACCGGGACAGGGACCCTCTACGAGCAGTACTTC.

This clonotype was seen many times. This chain uses TRBV5-4 with TRBJ2-1; 11 nucleotides line up with TRBD2. J was trimmed by 7 bases and V by 4 bases; bases with no gene match: 16. This CDR3 has 18 residues. Germline CDR1 SGHNT, CDR2 YYREEE (reference sequence). This CDR3 reads CASSPEVAGGPMSNEQFF. CDR3 nucleotide sequence: TGTGCCAGCAGCCCTGAGGTAGCGGGGGGGCCTATGTCGAATGAGCAGTTCTTC.

To note about this clonotype: A much larger clone lies a single base off, so this may be a read error. The chain joins TRBV7-9 to TRBJ2-5, with 10 bases identical to TRBD2. CDR3 length equals 13 residues. Germline-derived CDR1 and CDR2 are SEHNR and FQNEAQ (reference sequence). Here the CDR3 DNA reads TGTGCCAGCAATCTAGCGGGGGAAGAGTCCCAGTACTTC. It yields the protein CASNLAGEESQYF.

This rearrangement joins TRBV27 to TRBJ2-2; 7 bases are a match to TRBD1. The CDR3 has 14 amino acids. The ends lost 5 bases at V and 5 bases at J; junction bases unmatched: 5. The V gene's germline CDR1 is MNHEY and CDR2 SMNVEV (reference sequence). CDR3 sequence reads: CASSTGARTGELFF. The CDR3 DNA sequence: TGTGCCAGCAGTACAGGGGCGCGGACCGGGGAGCTGTTTTTT.

This clonotype was recorded many times. This chain links TRBV7-2 with TRBJ2-7, with D perhaps matching TRBD2 (7 bases). The V gene lost 3 bases and the J gene lost 7 bases, with 13 bases spanning the gap. The CDR3 runs to 13 residues. Germline V CDR1 and CDR2: SGHTA, FQGNSA. CDR3 in amino acids: CASSFTGGGEQYF. The CDR3 DNA is TGTGCCAGCAGCTTTACGGGGGGCGGAGAGCAGTACTTC.

This clonotype has a handful of counts. The chain joins TRBV27 to TRBJ2-6; D is undetermined. Per the germline V gene, CDR1 is MNHEY and CDR2 is SMNVEV (reference sequence). This CDR3 has 14 residues. Trimming stripped 2 bases from V and 2 bases from J, with 4 bases between. CDR3 protein: CASSLRAGANVLTF. The CDR3 DNA is TGTGCCAGCAGTTTAAGGGCTGGGGCCAACGTCCTGACTTTC.

This clonotype was counted many times. The chain carries TRBV7-2 and TRBJ1-3; unclear D gene. Germline V gene data show CDR1 as SGHTA and CDR2 as FQGNSA. The CDR3 spans 16 residues. V was pared by 5 bases and J by 0 bases, with 14 bases between. The CDR3 sequence: CASSPFTFSSGNTIYF. The DNA of the CDR3 is TGTGCCAGCAGCCCCTTTACCTTCAGCTCTGGAAACACCATATATTTT.

In its sample, this clonotype was seen once. Possible read error: a much larger clone is one base away. The gene calls are TRBV11-3 and TRBJ2-1; 7 bases agree with TRBD1. This CDR3 spans 15 amino acids. The germline gives CDR1 SGHNT, CDR2 YENEEA. The J segment lost 10 bases and the V segment lost 4 bases, leaving 13 bases of the junction unmatched. The CDR3 protein is CASSSTGAPRSEQFF. As DNA, the CDR3 is TGTGCCAGCAGCTCCACAGGGGCCCCCCGGTCCGAGCAGTTCTTC.

This clonotype was detected only a few times. The V and J genes are TRBV6-5 and TRBJ1-2; 7 bases map to TRBD1. Per germline, CDR1 MNHEY and CDR2 SVGAGI. J lost 4 bases, V lost 5 bases, and 13 bases had no gene match. The CDR3 length is 16 residues. The DNA of the CDR3 is TGTGCCAGCAGTAACGACAGGGACCTTACCCTCTATGGCTACACCTTC. Its protein is CASSNDRDLTLYGYTF.

This clonotype was recorded at least ten times. The chain employs TRBV10-3 and TRBJ1-5, with D possibly TRBD1 on 6 matching bases. The V and J ends lost 6 bases and 0 bases respectively, with 12 bases between them. Germline loops: CDR1 ENHRY, CDR2 SYGVKD. The CDR3 has 15 amino acids. The CDR3 loop is CAISGGGYSNQPQHF. In nucleotides, the CDR3 is TGTGCCATCAGCGGGGGGGGCTATAGCAATCAGCCCCAGCATTTT.

V usage is TRBV15 and J usage is TRBJ1-5; 7 bases fit TRBD1. Per germline, CDR1 LNHNV and CDR2 YYDKDF (reference sequence). Losses at the gene ends were 2 bases for V and 3 bases for J; bases not matched to a gene: 4. This CDR3 has 15 residues. CDR3 nucleotides: TGTGCCACCAGCAGATCGGGGACAGTCAATCAGCCCCAGCATTTT. It is translated as CATSRSGTVNQPQHF.

This clonotype was seen repeatedly, ten times or more. The V call is TRBV6-5, the J call TRBJ2-1; TRBD2 aligns across 9 bases. The CDR3 has 15 amino acids. Losses at the gene ends were 5 bases for V and 2 bases for J; bases not matched to a gene: 4. The germline V gene has CDR1 MNHEY and CDR2 SVGAGI. The CDR3 DNA sequence: TGTGCCAGCAGTCAGGGACTAGCAGCCTACAATGAGCAGTTCTTC. It is translated as CASSQGLAAYNEQFF.

This clonotype occurred many times. The rearrangement links TRBV6-6 to TRBJ1-4; no clear D gene. V was clipped by 2 bases and J by 8 bases, with 12 bases between them. The CDR3 loop spans 14 amino acids. CDR1 and CDR2 from the germline V gene are MNHNY and SVGAGI (reference sequence). CDR3 sequence (DNA): TGTGCCAGCAGTTACAGGGAGGAGAACGAAAAACTGTTTTTT. It specifies CASSYREENEKLFF.

There are many counts of this clonotype. The rearrangement links TRBV19 to TRBJ2-6, with TRBD1 identical over 10 bases. With V trimmed by 1 base and J by 1 base, 4 bases remained unmatched. Germline V gene sequence: CDR1 LNHDA, CDR2 SQIVND (reference sequence). CDR3 length: 18 amino acids. CDR3 region: CASSIARDRGSGANVLTF. CDR3 bases: TGTGCCAGTAGTATAGCGAGGGACAGGGGTTCTGGGGCCAACGTCCTGACTTTC.